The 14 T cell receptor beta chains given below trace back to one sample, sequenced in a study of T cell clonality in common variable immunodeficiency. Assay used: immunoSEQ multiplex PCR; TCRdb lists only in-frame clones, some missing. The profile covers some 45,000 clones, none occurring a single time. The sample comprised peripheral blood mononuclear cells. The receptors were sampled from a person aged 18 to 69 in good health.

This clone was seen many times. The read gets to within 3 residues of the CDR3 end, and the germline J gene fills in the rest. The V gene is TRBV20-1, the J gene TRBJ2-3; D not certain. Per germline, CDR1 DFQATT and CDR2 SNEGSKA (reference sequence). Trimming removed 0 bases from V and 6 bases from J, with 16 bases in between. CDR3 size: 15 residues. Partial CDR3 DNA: TGCAGTGCTAGAGATATGGCCCAAGTTACGGATACG. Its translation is CSARDMAQVTDT. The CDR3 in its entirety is CSARDMAQVTDTQYF.

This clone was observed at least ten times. The sequenced CDR3 bases are TGTGCCTGGCGAGGGCAATACGAG. Its translation is CAWRGQYE. The full-length CDR3 reads as CAWRGQYEQYF. V and J are TRBV30 and TRBJ2-7, with D perhaps matching TRBD2 (5 bases). Coverage ceases 3 residues before the CDR3 finishes, and the germline J gene fills in the end. The CDR3 is 11 residues long. CDR1 GTSNPN and CDR2 SVGIG come from the germline V gene (reference sequence). V lost 5 bases to trimming and J lost 4 bases, with 9 bases between them.

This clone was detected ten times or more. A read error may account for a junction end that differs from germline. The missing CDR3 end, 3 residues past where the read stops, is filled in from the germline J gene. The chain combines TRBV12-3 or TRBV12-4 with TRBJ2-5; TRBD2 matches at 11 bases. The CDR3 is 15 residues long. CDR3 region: CASSLAGGLYETQYF. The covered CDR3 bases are TGTGCCAGCAGCTTAGCGGGGGGGCTTTATGAGACC.

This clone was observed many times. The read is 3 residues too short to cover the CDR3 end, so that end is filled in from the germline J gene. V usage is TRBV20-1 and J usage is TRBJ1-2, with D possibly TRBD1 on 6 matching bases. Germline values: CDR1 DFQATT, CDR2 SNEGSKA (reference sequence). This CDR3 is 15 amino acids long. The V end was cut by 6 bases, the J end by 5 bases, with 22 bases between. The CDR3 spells CSARMDSPFYYGYTF. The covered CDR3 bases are TGCAGTGCGAGAATGGACAGTCCCTTTTATTATGGC.

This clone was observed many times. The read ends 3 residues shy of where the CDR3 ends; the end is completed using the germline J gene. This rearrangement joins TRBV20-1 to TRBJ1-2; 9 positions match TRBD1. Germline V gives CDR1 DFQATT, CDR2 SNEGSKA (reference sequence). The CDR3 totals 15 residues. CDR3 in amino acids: CSARGPGQGGRGYTF. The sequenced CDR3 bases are TGCAGTGCTAGAGGACCGGGACAGGGAGGAAGGGGC.

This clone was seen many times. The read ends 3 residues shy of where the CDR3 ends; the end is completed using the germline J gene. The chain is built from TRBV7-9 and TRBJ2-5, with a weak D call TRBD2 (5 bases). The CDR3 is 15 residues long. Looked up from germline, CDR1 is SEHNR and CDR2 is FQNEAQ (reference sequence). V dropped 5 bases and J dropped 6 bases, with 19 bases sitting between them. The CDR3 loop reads CASSKRVTNGQTQYF. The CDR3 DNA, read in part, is TGTGCCAGCAGCAAGAGGGTGACTAACGGACAGACC. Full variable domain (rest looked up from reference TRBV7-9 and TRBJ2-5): DTGVSQNPRHKITKRGQNVTFRCDPISEHNRLYWYRQTLGQGPEFLTYFQNEAQLEKSRLLSDRFSAERPKGSFSTLEIQRTEQGDSAMYLCASSKRVTNGQTQYFGPGTRLLVL.

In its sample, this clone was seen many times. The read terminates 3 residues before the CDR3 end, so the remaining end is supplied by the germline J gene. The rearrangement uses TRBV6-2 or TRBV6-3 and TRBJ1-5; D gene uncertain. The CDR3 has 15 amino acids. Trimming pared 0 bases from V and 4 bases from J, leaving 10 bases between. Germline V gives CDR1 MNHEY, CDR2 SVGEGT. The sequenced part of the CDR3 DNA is TGTGCCAGCAGTTACTCGGTTTGGCAGAATCAGCCC. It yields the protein CASSYSVWQNQP. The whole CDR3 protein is CASSYSVWQNQPQHF.

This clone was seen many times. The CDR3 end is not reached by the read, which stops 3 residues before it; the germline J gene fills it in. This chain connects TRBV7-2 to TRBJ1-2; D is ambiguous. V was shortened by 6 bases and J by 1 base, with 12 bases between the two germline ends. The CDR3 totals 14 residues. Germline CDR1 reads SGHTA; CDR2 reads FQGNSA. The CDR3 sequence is CASSSTGINYGYTF. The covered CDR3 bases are TGTGCCAGCAGTTCCACGGGTATTAACTATGGC.

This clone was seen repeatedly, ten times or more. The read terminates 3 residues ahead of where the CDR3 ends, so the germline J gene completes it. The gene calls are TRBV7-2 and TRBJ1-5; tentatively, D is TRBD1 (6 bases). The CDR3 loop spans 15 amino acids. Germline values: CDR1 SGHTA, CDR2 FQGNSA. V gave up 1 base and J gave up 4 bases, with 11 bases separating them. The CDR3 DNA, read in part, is TGTGCCAGCAGCTTAGGCTCCGGACAGAATCAGCCC. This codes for CASSLGSGQNQP. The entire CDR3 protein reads CASSLGSGQNQPQHF.

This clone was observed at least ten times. The CDR3 protein is CSARGLAGGPPDIQYF. CDR3 DNA (partial): TGCAGTGCTAGAGGACTAGCGGGGGGCCCCCCGGACATT. J is TRBJ2-4 and V is TRBV20-1; 13 nucleotides match TRBD2. The read falls 3 residues short of the CDR3 end, and the missing part is taken from the germline J gene. The CDR3 spans 16 residues. The germline CDR1 and CDR2 sequences are DFQATT and SNEGSKA (reference sequence). With V trimmed by 1 base and J by 8 bases, 8 bases remained unmatched.

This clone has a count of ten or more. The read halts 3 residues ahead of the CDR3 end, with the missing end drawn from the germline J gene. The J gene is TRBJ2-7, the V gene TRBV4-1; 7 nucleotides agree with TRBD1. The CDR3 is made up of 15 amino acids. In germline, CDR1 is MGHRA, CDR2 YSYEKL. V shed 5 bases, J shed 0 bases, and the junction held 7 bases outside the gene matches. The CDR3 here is CASSLMGQSSYEQYF. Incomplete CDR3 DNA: TGCGCCAGCAGCTTGATGGGACAGAGCTCCTACGAG.

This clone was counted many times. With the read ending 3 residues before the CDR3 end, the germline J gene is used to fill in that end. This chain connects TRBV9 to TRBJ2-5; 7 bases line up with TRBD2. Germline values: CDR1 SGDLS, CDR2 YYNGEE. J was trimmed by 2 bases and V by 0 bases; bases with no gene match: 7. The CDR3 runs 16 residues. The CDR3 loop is CASSVGGGGSQETQYF. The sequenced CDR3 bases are TGTGCCAGCAGCGTAGGCGGGGGAGGAAGTCAAGAGACC.

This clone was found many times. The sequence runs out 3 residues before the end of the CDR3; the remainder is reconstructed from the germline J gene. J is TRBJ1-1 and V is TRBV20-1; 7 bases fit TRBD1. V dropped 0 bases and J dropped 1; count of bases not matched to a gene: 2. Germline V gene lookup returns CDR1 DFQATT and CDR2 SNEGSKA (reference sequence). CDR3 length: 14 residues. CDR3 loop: CSARDRQGNTEAFF. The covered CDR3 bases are TGCAGTGCTAGAGATCGACAGGGGAACACTGAA.

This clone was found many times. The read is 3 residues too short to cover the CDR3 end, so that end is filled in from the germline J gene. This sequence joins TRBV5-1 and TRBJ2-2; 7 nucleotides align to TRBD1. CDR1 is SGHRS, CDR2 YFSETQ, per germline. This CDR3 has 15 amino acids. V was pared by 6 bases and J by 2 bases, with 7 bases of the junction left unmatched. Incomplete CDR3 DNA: TGCGCCAGCACCGGTAACAGGGGCAACACCGGGGAG. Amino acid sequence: CASTGNRGNTGE. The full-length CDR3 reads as CASTGNRGNTGELFF.